Below, 32 T cell receptor beta chains from the same sample are listed, as sequenced in a study of human T cells and chemical hapten exposure. TCRdb recomputed calls from the RACE reads with MiXCR, one row per CDR3 protein. The repertoire holds about 30,000 distinct CDR3 sequences, with 5.8% as singletons. Time point in this sample: patch test 3, about 24 weeks after DPC sensitization. Treatment: therapeutic diphenylcyclopropenone sensitization with weekly scalp DPC. Sequenced here: whole blood, sampled in connection with sensitization to the hapten diphenylcyclopropenone (DPC). Every receptor here comes from a man aged 25 to 40 with alopecia areata. Some clones in this sample may be carry-over from other donors' samples.

This clonotype was seen many times. The chain is built from TRBV6-5 and TRBJ2-1, with D perhaps matching TRBD1 or TRBD2 (6 bases each). The germline CDR1 and CDR2 sequences are MNHEY and SVGAGI. V gave up 6 bases and J gave up 4 bases, with 16 bases separating them. The CDR3 extends over 15 amino acids. The CDR3 region has the DNA TGTGCCAGCAGAAGGGGGGAAGTTGGTTACAATGAGCAGTTCTTC. Encoded protein: CASRRGEVGYNEQFF.

This clonotype was seen repeatedly, ten times or more. J is TRBJ2-3 and V is TRBV7-6; D possibly corresponds to TRBD2 (5 bases). The germline V and J ends were trimmed by 7 bases and 2 bases, with 13 bases remaining between them. The CDR3 covers 14 residues. Looked up from germline, CDR1 is SGHVS and CDR2 is FNYEAQ. CDR3 residues: CASTDGIHTDTQYF. Written as DNA, the CDR3 is TGTGCCAGCACGGACGGGATACACACAGATACGCAGTATTTT. The variable domain in full, with the rest retrieved from reference TRBV7-6 and TRBJ2-3, is GAGVSQSPRYKVTKRGQDVALRCDPISGHVSLYWYRQALGQGPEFLTYFNYEAQQDKSGLPNDRFSAERPEGSISTLTIQRTEQRDSAMYRCASTDGIHTDTQYFGPGTRLTVL.

This clonotype was seen ten or more times. This sequence joins TRBV30 and TRBJ1-1, with D perhaps matching TRBD1 (5 bases). The germline V gene encodes CDR1 GTSNPN and CDR2 SVGIG (reference sequence). The CDR3 extends over 15 amino acids. Trimming took off 2 bases at V and 1 base at J, with 14 bases between the two ends. The CDR3 sequence is CAWSTGPIGNTEAFF. CDR3 DNA: TGTGCCTGGAGTACGGGGCCGATTGGGAACACTGAAGCTTTCTTT.

This clonotype was seen repeatedly, ten times or more. The genes are TRBV12-3 or TRBV12-4 and TRBJ2-1; D is possibly TRBD1 (6 bases). The CDR3 consists of 16 residues. Trimming removed 6 bases at V and 5 bases at J, with 20 bases between. CDR3 residues: CASSPPRGWGNNEQFF. CDR3 nucleotide sequence: TGTGCCAGCAGCCCTCCCAGGGGATGGGGTAACAATGAGCAGTTCTTC.

The sample holds many counts of this clonotype. The chain links TRBV21-1 to TRBJ1-5. TRBV21-1 is a recognized pseudogene. The CDR3 is made up of 13 amino acids. The CDR3 region is CASSKRFNQPQHF. The CDR3 nucleotides are TGTGCCAGCAGCAAACGGTTCAATCAGCCCCAGCATTTT.

This clonotype was seen repeatedly, ten times or more. This chain links TRBV18 with TRBJ2-2; no clear D gene. The germline V gene has CDR1 KGHSH and CDR2 LQKENI. V gave up 2 bases and J gave up 3 bases, with 10 bases separating them. CDR3 size: 15 residues. CDR3 coding DNA: TGTGCCAGCTCACCATCCCAGGAATACACCGGGGAGCTGTTTTTT. Translation gives CASSPSQEYTGELFF.

This clonotype was counted between two and nine times. The V and J genes are TRBV11-2 and TRBJ2-7; 8 nucleotides align to TRBD1. The CDR3 is made up of 14 amino acids. V was clipped by 0 bases and J by 5 bases; unmatched bases: 3. Looked up from germline, CDR1 is SGHAT and CDR2 is FQNNGV. CDR3 DNA: TGTGCCAGCAGCTTAGAGACAGGGGTCGACGAGCAGTACTTC. Protein product: CASSLETGVDEQYF.

In its sample, this clonotype was seen many times. The CDR3 nucleotides are TGTGCCAGCAGGAGTTGGGGTGCGGCTGACTATGGCTACACCTTC. Protein sequence: CASRSWGAADYGYTF. This chain links TRBV27 with TRBJ1-2; D call uncertain. Trimming stripped 6 bases from V and 3 bases from J, with 17 bases between. Germline V gives CDR1 MNHEY, CDR2 SMNVEV (reference sequence). The CDR3 sequence is 15 residues long.

This clonotype has at least ten counts. The chain uses TRBV5-1 and TRBJ1-3, with 7 bases identical to TRBD1. This CDR3 has 16 residues. Losses at the gene ends were 3 bases for V and 2 bases for J; bases not matched to a gene: 8. The V gene's germline CDR1 is SGHRS and CDR2 YFSETQ. The CDR3 nucleotides are TGCGCCAGCAGCTGGAATACGACAGGGACTGGAAACACCATATATTTT. This sequence encodes CASSWNTTGTGNTIYF.

By sample fraction, this clonotype is medium-sized. The chain couples TRBV29-1 to TRBJ2-6; D call uncertain. CDR3 length: 16 amino acids. Trimming took 7 bases from V and 0 from J, leaving 16 bases between them. Germline CDR1 SQVTM, CDR2 ANQGSEA. The CDR3 nucleotides read TGCAGCGGCACCTCAGAATCCCCCTCTGGGGCCAACGTCCTGACTTTC. Translation gives CSGTSESPSGANVLTF.

This clonotype was detected ten times or more. The rearrangement links TRBV7-2 to TRBJ1-6; 7 bases agree with TRBD1. From germline, CDR1 is SGHTA and CDR2 FQGNSA. The CDR3 is made up of 15 amino acids. V lost 5 bases and J lost 8; bases outside the gene matches: 9. For the CDR3, the DNA is TGTGCCAGCAGCGCCAGACAGGGAGCGGATTCACCCCTCCACTTT. It is translated as CASSARQGADSPLHF.

This clonotype was seen many times. The chain combines TRBV7-2 with TRBJ1-1; D not certain. CDR1 and CDR2 (germline): SGHTA, FQGNSA. Trimming removed 5 bases from V and 5 bases from J, with 12 bases in between. The CDR3 is made up of 13 amino acids. The CDR3 DNA reads TGTGCCAGCAGCCCAGGTTTGCAGACTGAAGCTTTCTTT. This translates into CASSPGLQTEAFF.

This clonotype was seen many times. The chain uses TRBV12-3 or TRBV12-4 and TRBJ1-1; D remains unclear. V lost 4 bases and J 8 bases, leaving 17 bases between the germline ends. This CDR3 spans 14 amino acids. For the CDR3, the DNA is TGTGCCAGCAGTTCCTTAGCCCCCAATGGCGAAGCTTTCTTT. Protein product: CASSSLAPNGEAFF.

This clonotype has at least ten counts. The J gene is TRBJ1-4, the V gene TRBV7-2; TRBD1 aligns across 7 bases. With 6 bases clipped from V and 7 bases from J, the junction kept 11 bases outside the gene matches. Germline CDR1 SGHTA, CDR2 FQGNSA. The CDR3 has 15 amino acids. The CDR3 loop reads CASSPWGGGSEKLFF. For the CDR3, the DNA is TGTGCCAGCAGTCCTTGGGGAGGGGGCAGTGAAAAACTGTTTTTT. Complete variable domain (other parts from reference TRBV7-2 and TRBJ1-4): GAGVSQSPSNKVTEKGKDVELRCDPISGHTALYWYRQSLGQGLEFLIYFQGNSAPDKSGLPSDRFSAERTGGSVSTLTIQRTQQEDSAVYLCASSPWGGGSEKLFFGSGTQLSVL.

The chain joins TRBV3-1 to TRBJ2-2, with no clear D. V lost 1 base and J lost 1, with 13 bases in between. CDR3 size: 17 residues. CDR1 is LGHDT, CDR2 YNNKEL, per germline (reference sequence). The chain's CDR3 is CASSQVLSSENTGELFF. CDR3 DNA: TGTGCCAGCAGCCAAGTTTTATCATCTGAGAACACCGGGGAGCTGTTTTTT.

As to this clonotype: A clone one base away is much larger, so this may be a read error. The chain couples TRBV7-2 to TRBJ2-7, with D hard to call. The CDR3 length is 14 residues. Trimming left V 2 bases short and J 2 bases short, with 10 bases between. CDR1 SGHTA and CDR2 FQGNSA come from the germline V gene. This CDR3 is CASSLSDTTYEQYF. The CDR3 bases are TGTGCCAGCAGCTTAAGTGACACAACCTACGAGCAGTACTTC.

This clonotype was counted ten times or more. The chain joins TRBV7-9 to TRBJ2-5; D assignment may be TRBD1 or TRBD2 (5 bases each). The CDR3 loop spans 13 amino acids. Trimming left V 5 bases short and J 1 base short, with 8 bases between. The germline gives CDR1 SEHNR, CDR2 FQNEAQ (reference sequence). The CDR3 DNA reads as TGTGCCAGCAGCCCCGGGACCCAAGAGACCCAGTACTTC. It yields the protein CASSPGTQETQYF.

Ten or more counts support this clonotype. The chain carries TRBV25-1 and TRBJ2-6; the D gene is possibly TRBD1 (7 bases). The V gene lost 6 bases and the J gene lost 0 bases, with 15 bases spanning the gap. The CDR3 sequence is 17 residues long. Germline loops: CDR1 MGHDK, CDR2 SYGVNS. The CDR3 DNA reads TGTGCCAGCAGACTCGGGACAGCGGGCTCTGGGGCCAACGTCCTGACTTTC. This gives the protein CASRLGTAGSGANVLTF.

Many counts were recorded for this clonotype. The chain couples TRBV2 to TRBJ2-7; D call uncertain. V lost 4 bases to trimming and J lost 0 bases, with 10 bases between them. In germline, CDR1 is SNHLY, CDR2 FYNNEI. The CDR3 is made up of 14 amino acids. This CDR3 is CASSVMGSSYEQYF. As DNA, the CDR3 is TGTGCCAGCAGTGTGATGGGTAGCTCCTACGAGCAGTACTTC.

This clonotype occurred many times. V gene TRBV4-2 combines with J gene TRBJ1-6; D is unresolved. This CDR3 contains 17 residues. V was clipped by 4 bases and J by 14 bases, with 27 bases between them. Germline assignment: CDR1 LGHNA and CDR2 YNFKEQ. The CDR3 sequence: CASSPKLHHSRLESLHF. The DNA of the CDR3 is TGTGCCAGCAGCCCTAAACTCCACCACTCCCGATTGGAATCCCTCCACTTT.

This clonotype was counted many times. The V gene is TRBV10-3, the J gene TRBJ2-1; D call uncertain. The CDR3 contains 11 residues. Germline V lookup: CDR1 ENHRY, CDR2 SYGVKD. The V and J ends lost 4 bases and 6 bases respectively, with 4 bases between them. The DNA for the CDR3 is TGTGCCATCAGTGCAGGCAATGAGCAGTTCTTC. It encodes CAISAGNEQFF.

This chain links TRBV28 with TRBJ2-3; TRBD2 aligns across 12 bases. With V trimmed by 3 bases and J by 6 bases, 7 bases remained unmatched. Germline CDR1 reads MDHEN; CDR2 reads SYDVKM. This CDR3 contains 16 residues. CDR3 DNA: TGTGCCAGCAGTTTGCTCCGACTAGCGGGGGCGGATACGCAGTATTTT. As protein: CASSLLRLAGADTQYF.

This clonotype was observed a handful of times. V usage is TRBV9 and J usage is TRBJ2-7; perhaps TRBD2 as D (5 bases). The germline V gene has CDR1 SGDLS and CDR2 YYNGEE. The V and J ends lost 3 bases and 5 bases respectively, with 21 bases between them. This CDR3 spans 16 amino acids. CDR3 sequence (DNA): TGTGCCAGCAGCGCCGCTTCGGAGAGACCCGGGGACGAGCAGTACTTC. Translated: CASSAASERPGDEQYF.

Ten or more counts support this clonotype. V and J are TRBV6-6 and TRBJ2-1; maybe TRBD1 (6 bases). CDR3 length: 13 residues. V lost 7 bases and J 9 bases, leaving 16 bases between the germline ends. Germline V CDR1 and CDR2: MNHNY, SVGAGI (reference sequence). CDR3 DNA: TGTGCCAGCATTCAACAGGGACCGGGTGAGCAGTTCTTC. Amino acids: CASIQQGPGEQFF.

This clonotype was detected ten times or more. This chain uses TRBV6-5 with TRBJ2-7; the D gene is possibly TRBD1 (5 bases). The V gene's germline CDR1 is MNHEY and CDR2 SVGAGI. This CDR3 region has 13 residues. Trimming left V 2 bases short and J 4 bases short, with 9 bases between. The CDR3 reads CASSYSQGYEQYF. CDR3 nucleotide sequence: TGTGCCAGCAGTTACAGTCAGGGTTACGAGCAGTACTTC.

This clonotype was found many times. The V gene is TRBV3-1, the J gene TRBJ2-5, with D possibly being TRBD1 (6 bases). This CDR3 has 14 residues. V was pared by 5 bases and J by 4 bases, with 14 bases between. Per the germline V gene, CDR1 is LGHDT and CDR2 is YNNKEL (reference sequence). CDR3 loop: CASSLQGFPETQYF. CDR3 sequence (DNA): TGTGCCAGCAGCTTACAGGGATTCCCAGAGACCCAGTACTTC.

The chain joins TRBV29-1 to TRBJ1-2; 10 positions agree with TRBD1. V lost 7 bases, J lost 3 bases, and 2 bases stayed unmatched. The CDR3 contains 12 residues. Germline CDR1 and CDR2: SQVTM and ANQGSEA. Written as DNA, the CDR3 is TGCAGCGGGGGGACAGGGGACTATGGCTACACCTTC. Encoded protein: CSGGTGDYGYTF.

This clonotype was counted ten times or more. The chain carries TRBV10-3 and TRBJ1-5; 9 nucleotides line up with TRBD1. The CDR3 totals 13 residues. Germline trimming cut 10 bases from V and 4 bases from J; bases unmatched to any gene: 5. CDR1 is ENHRY and CDR2 is SYGVKD in the germline V gene. The CDR3 region is CASAGTGNQPQHF. The DNA for the CDR3 is TGTGCCAGCGCCGGGACAGGGAATCAGCCCCAGCATTTT.

This chain joins TRBV10-2 and TRBJ2-3; 8 bases line up with TRBD2. The CDR3 sequence is 14 residues long. V lost 8 bases to trimming and J lost 0 bases; unmatched junction nucleotides: 4. CDR1 and CDR2 (germline): WSHSY, SAAADI. CDR3 DNA: TGCGCCAGCCTCGGACTAGCTAGCACAGATACGCAGTATTTT. Translating gives CASLGLASTDTQYF.

This clonotype was found many times. This chain joins TRBV5-5 and TRBJ1-3; D remains unclear. CDR1 is SGHKS and CDR2 is YYEKEE in the germline V gene (reference sequence). The CDR3 contains 13 residues. V lost 7 bases to trimming and J lost 4 bases, with 12 bases between them. CDR3 in DNA: TGTGCCAGCGCCTGGCTTGGAGGAAACACCATATATTTT. This translates into CASAWLGGNTIYF.

This clonotype appeared a few times. The chain links TRBV4-3 to TRBJ2-7; D could derive from TRBD1 or TRBD2 (5 bases each). The germline V and J ends were trimmed by 4 bases and 2 bases, with 18 bases remaining between them. CDR3 length: 16 amino acids. Germline values: CDR1 LGHNA, CDR2 YSLEER. The CDR3 reads CASSRDHTGGPYEQYF. The CDR3 DNA reads TGCGCCAGCAGCCGAGATCACACAGGCGGGCCCTACGAGCAGTACTTC.

In this sample, this clonotype turned up many times. CDR3 nucleotide sequence: TGTGCCAGCAGCTTTGTCGGGCCTCGGAGAGATACGCAGTATTTT. Its translation is CASSFVGPRRDTQYF. The chain is built from TRBV7-2 and TRBJ2-3; D unresolved. CDR3 length: 15 amino acids. Germline V gene data show CDR1 as SGHTA and CDR2 as FQGNSA. V lost 3 bases and J 5 bases, leaving 15 bases between the germline ends.